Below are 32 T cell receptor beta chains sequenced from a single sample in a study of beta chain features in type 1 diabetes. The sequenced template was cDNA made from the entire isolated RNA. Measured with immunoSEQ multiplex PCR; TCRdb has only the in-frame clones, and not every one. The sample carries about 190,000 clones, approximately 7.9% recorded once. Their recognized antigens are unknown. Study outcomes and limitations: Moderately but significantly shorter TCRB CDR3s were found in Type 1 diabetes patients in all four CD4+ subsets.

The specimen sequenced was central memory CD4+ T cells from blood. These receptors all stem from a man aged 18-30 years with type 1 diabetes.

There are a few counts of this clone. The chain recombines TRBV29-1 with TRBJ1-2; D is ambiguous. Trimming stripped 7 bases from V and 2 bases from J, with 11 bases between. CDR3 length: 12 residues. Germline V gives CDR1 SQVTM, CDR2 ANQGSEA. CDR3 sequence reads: CSAQTENYGYTF. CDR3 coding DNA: TGCAGCGCGCAAACGGAGAACTATGGCTACACCTTC.

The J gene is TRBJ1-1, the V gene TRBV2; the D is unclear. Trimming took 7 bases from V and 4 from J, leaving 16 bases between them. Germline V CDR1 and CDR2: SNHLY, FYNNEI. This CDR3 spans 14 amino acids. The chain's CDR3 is CASNRGDLATEAFF. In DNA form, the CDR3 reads TGTGCCAGCAACCGGGGAGACCTCGCCACTGAAGCTTTCTTT.

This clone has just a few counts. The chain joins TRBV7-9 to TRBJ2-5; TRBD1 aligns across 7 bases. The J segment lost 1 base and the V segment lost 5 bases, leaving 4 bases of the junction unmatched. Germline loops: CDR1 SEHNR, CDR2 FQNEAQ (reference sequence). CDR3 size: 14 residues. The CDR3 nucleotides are TGTGCCAGCAGCACGGGACAGACCCAAGAGACCCAGTACTTC. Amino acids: CASSTGQTQETQYF.

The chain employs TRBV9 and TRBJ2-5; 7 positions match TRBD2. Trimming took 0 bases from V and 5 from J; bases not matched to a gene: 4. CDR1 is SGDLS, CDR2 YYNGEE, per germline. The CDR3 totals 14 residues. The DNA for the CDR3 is TGTGCCAGCAGCGTAGAGGCCGGGGGGGAGACCCAGTACTTC. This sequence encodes CASSVEAGGETQYF.

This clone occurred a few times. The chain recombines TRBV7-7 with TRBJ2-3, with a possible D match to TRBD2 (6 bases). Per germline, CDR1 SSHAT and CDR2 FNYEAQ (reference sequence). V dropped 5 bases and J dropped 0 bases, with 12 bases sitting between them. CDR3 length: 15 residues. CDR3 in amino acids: CASSPAGSSTDTQYF. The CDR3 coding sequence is TGTGCCAGCAGCCCTGCGGGATCTAGCACAGATACGCAGTATTTT.

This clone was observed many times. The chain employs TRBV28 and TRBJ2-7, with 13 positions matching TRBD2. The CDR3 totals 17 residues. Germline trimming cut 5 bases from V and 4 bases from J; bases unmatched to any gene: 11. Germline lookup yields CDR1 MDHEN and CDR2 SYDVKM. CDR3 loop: CASSDPGLAGPRYEQYF. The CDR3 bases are TGTGCCAGCAGTGATCCGGGACTAGCGGGGCCGCGGTACGAGCAGTACTTC.

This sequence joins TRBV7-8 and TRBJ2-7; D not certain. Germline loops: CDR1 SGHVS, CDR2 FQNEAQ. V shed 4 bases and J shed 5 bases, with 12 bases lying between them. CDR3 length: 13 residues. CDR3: CASSSVQADEQYF. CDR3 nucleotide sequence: TGTGCCAGCAGCTCTGTGCAGGCCGACGAGCAGTACTTC.

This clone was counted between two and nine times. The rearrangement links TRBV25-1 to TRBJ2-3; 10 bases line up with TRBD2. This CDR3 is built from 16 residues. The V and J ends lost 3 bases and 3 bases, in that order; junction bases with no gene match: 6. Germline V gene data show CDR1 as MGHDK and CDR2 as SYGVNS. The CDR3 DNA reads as TGTGCCAGCAGTGAGTATCTAGCGGGAGCGACAGATACGCAGTATTTT. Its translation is CASSEYLAGATDTQYF.

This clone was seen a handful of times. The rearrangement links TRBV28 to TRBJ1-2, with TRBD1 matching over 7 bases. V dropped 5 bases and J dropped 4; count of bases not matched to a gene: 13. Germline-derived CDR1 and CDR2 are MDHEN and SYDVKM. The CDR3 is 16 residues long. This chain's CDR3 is CASSRTGQTFIYGYTF. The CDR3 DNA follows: TGTGCCAGCAGTAGGACGGGACAGACCTTTATCTATGGCTACACCTTC.

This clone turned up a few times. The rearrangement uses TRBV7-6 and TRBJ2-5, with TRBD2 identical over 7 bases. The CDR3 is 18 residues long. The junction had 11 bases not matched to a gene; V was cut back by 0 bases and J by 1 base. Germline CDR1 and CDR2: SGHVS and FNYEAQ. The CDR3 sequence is CASSLAPSGGSFQETQYF. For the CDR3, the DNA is TGTGCCAGCAGCTTAGCGCCGTCCGGGGGGAGCTTCCAAGAGACCCAGTACTTC.

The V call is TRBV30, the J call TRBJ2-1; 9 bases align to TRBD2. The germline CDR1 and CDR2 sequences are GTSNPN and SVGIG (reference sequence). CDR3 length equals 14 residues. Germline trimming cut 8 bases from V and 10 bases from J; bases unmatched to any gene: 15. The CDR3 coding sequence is TGTGCCGGGCGGAACGGGCGGGGGGGGAGGGAGCAGTTCTTC. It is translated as CAGRNGRGGREQFF.

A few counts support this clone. The CDR3 nucleotides are TGCGCCAGCAGCTTGGGCCCGGGAGGGCTGGAGACCCAGTACTTC. This gives the protein CASSLGPGGLETQYF. This chain links TRBV5-1 with TRBJ2-5, with 8 bases identical to TRBD2. V lost 0 bases, J lost 5 bases, and 6 bases stayed unmatched. Germline V lookup: CDR1 SGHRS, CDR2 YFSETQ. This CDR3 has 15 amino acids.

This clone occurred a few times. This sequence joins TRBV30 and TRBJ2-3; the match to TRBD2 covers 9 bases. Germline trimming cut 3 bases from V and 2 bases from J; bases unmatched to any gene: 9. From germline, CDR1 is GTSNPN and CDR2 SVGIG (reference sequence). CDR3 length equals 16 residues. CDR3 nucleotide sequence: TGTGCCTGGAGCGGAGCGGGAGGTTCTAACACAGATACGCAGTATTTT. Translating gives CAWSGAGGSNTDTQYF.

CDR3 sequence (DNA): TGTGCCTGTGGGGCGGGGGCCAACGTCCTGACTTTC. It is translated as CACGAGANVLTF. The chain uses TRBV19 and TRBJ2-6; a possible D gene is TRBD1 (5 bases). Germline V CDR1 and CDR2: LNHDA, SQIVND (reference sequence). CDR3 length: 12 residues. The V and J ends lost 11 bases and 4 bases respectively, with 9 bases between them.

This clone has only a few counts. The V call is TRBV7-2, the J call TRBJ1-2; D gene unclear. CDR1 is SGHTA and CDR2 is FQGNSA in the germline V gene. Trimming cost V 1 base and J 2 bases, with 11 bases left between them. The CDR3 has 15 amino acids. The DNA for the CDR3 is TGTGCCAGCAGCTTAGGGCATGGGCAGAACTATGGCTACACCTTC. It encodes CASSLGHGQNYGYTF.

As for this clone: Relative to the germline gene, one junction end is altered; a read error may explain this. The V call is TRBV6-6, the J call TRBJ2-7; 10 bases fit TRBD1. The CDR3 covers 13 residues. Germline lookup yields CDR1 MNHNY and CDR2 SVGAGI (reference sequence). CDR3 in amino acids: CASSSFQGDRGNF. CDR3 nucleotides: TGTGCCAGCAGTTCATTCCAGGGGGACAGGGGAAACTTC.

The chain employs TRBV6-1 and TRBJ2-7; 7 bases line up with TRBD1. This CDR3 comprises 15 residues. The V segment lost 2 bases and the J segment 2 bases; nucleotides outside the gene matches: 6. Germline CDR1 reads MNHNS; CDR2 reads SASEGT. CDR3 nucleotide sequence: TGTGCCAGCAGTGAATTGGCAGGGGGAACCTACGAGCAGTACTTC. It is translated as CASSELAGGTYEQYF.

The CDR3 loop is CASSYAAGGRTDTQYF. The DNA of the CDR3 is TGTGCCAGCAGTTACGCAGCGGGAGGGCGCACAGATACGCAGTATTTT. The rearrangement joins TRBV6-6 to TRBJ2-3; 10 nucleotides line up with TRBD2. In germline, CDR1 is MNHNY, CDR2 SVGAGI (reference sequence). The CDR3 is made up of 16 amino acids. The ends lost 2 bases at V and 1 base at J; junction bases unmatched: 3.

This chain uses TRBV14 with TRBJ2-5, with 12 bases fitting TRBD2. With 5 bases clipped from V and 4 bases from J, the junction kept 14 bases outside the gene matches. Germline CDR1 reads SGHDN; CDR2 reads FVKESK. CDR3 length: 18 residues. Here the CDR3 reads CASSSPSSGGALGETQYF. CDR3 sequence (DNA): TGTGCCAGCAGCTCCCCTTCTAGCGGGGGGGCCCTTGGAGAGACCCAGTACTTC. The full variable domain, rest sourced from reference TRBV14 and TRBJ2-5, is EAGVTQFPSHSVIEKGQTVTLRCDPISGHDNLYWYRRVMGKEIKFLLHFVKESKQDESGMPNNRFLAERTGGTYSTLKVQPAELEDSGVYFCASSSPSSGGALGETQYFGPGTRLLVL.

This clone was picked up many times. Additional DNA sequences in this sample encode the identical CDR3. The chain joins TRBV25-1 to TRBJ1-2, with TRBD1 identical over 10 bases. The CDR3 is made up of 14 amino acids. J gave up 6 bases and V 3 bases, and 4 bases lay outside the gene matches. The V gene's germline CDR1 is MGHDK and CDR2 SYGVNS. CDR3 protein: CASSDRDRGHGYTF. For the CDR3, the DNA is TGTGCCAGCAGTGACCGGGACAGGGGACATGGCTACACCTTC.

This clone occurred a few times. The CDR3 protein is CAISDDRGTETQYF. The CDR3 DNA is TGTGCCATCAGTGATGACAGGGGGACAGAGACCCAGTACTTC. The gene calls are TRBV10-3 and TRBJ2-5; 9 bases map to TRBD1. The CDR3 is made up of 14 amino acids. V lost 3 bases and J lost 4; bases outside the gene matches: 3. CDR1 and CDR2 from the germline V gene are ENHRY and SYGVKD.

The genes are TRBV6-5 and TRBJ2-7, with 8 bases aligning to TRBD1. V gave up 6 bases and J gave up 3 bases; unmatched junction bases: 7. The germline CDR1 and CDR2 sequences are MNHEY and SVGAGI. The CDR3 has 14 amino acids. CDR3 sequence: CASSRDRHLYEQYF. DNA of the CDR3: TGTGCCAGCAGCCGGGACAGGCATCTCTACGAGCAGTACTTC.

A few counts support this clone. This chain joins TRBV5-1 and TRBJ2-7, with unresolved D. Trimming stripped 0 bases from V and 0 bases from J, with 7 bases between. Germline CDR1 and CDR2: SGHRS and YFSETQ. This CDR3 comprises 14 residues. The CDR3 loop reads CASSLERSSYEQYF. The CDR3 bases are TGCGCCAGCAGCTTGGAAAGGAGCTCCTACGAGCAGTACTTC.

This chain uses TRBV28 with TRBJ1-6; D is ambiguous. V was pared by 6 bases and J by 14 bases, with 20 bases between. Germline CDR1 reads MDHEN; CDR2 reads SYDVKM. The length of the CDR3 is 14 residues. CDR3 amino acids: CASSPHAPADTLHF. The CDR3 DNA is TGTGCCAGCAGCCCCCACGCCCCGGCGGATACCCTCCACTTT.

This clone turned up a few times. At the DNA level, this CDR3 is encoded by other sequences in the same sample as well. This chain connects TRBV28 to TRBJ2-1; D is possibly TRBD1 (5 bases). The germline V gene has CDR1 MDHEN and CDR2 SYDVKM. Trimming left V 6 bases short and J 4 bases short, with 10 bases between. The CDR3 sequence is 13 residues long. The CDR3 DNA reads TGTGCCAGCAGATTAAGACAGTACAATGAGCAGTTCTTC. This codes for CASRLRQYNEQFF.

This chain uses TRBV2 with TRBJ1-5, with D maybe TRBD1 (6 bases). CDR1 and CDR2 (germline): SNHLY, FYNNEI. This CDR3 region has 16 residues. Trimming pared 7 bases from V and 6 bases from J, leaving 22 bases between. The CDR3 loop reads CASTEGGAGLSQPQHF. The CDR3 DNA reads TGTGCCAGCACCGAAGGGGGGGCAGGCTTGAGTCAGCCCCAGCATTTT.

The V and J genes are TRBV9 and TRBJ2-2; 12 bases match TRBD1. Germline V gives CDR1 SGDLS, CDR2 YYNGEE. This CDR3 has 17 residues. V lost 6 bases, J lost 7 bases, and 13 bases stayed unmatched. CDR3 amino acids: CASNSGTGGSGIGELFF. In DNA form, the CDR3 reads TGTGCCAGCAACTCCGGGACAGGGGGCTCTGGGATCGGGGAGCTGTTTTTT. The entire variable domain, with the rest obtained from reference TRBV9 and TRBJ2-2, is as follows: DSGVTQTPKHLITATGQRVTLRCSPRSGDLSVYWYQQSLDQGLQFLIQYYNGEERAKGNILERFSAQQFPDLHSELNLSSLELGDSALYFCASNSGTGGSGIGELFFGEGSRLTVL.

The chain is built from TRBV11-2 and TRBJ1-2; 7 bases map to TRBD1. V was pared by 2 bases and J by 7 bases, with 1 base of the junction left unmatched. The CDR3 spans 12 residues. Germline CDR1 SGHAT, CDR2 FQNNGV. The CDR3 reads CASSLTGVGYTF. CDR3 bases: TGTGCCAGCAGCTTAACAGGGGTTGGCTACACCTTC.

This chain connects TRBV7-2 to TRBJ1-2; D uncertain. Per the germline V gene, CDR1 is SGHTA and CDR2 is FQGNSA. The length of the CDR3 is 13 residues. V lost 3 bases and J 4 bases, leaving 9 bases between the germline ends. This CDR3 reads CASSFDLPYGYTF. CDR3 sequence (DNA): TGTGCCAGCAGCTTCGACTTGCCCTATGGCTACACCTTC.

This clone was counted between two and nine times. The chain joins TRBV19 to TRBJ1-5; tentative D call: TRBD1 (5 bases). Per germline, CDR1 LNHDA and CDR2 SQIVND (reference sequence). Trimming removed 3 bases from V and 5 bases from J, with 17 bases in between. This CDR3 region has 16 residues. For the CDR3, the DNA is TGTGCCAGTAGTATTACCCCTCAGGGCTCCCATCAGCCCCAGCATTTT. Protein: CASSITPQGSHQPQHF.

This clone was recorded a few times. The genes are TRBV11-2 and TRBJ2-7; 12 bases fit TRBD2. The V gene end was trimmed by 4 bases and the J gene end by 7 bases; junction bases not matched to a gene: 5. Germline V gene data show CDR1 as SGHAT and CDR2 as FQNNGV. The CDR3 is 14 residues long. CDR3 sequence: CASSSGTSGLEQYF. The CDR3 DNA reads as TGTGCCAGCAGCTCCGGGACTAGCGGGTTGGAGCAGTACTTC.

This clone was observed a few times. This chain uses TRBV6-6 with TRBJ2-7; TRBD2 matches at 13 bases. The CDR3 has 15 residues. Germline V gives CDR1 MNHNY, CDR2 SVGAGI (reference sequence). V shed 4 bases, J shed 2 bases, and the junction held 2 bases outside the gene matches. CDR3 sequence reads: CASSSTSGGTYEQYF. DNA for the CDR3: TGTGCCAGCAGTTCGACTAGCGGGGGGACCTACGAGCAGTACTTC.